The 5 T cell receptor beta chains listed next were all sequenced from one sample in a study of blood T cells in healthy people across ages. Using a J-beta primer mix together with a sample-barcoded 5' primer, a second PCR was run for about 6 to 12 cycles. MiXCR, run by TCRdb on the 5' RACE reads, gives a single entry per CDR3 protein. Of hundreds of thousands of distinct CDR3 sequences detected, about 34% appear once; the ten largest clones hold 15%. The specimen was blood. These receptors all come from a woman older than 75 in good health.

CDR3 protein: CASREDRGGQETQYF. The CDR3 bases are TGTGCCAGCAGAGAGGACAGGGGGGGCCAAGAGACCCAGTACTTC. V usage is TRBV2 and J usage is TRBJ2-5, with 10 bases lining up with TRBD1. CDR1 and CDR2 (germline): SNHLY, FYNNEI. The junction had 5 bases not matched to a gene; V was cut back by 6 bases and J by 1 base. The CDR3 consists of 15 residues.

This clonotype was counted many times. This sequence may be a read error, since a much larger clone differs from it by one base. V usage is TRBV6-1 and J usage is TRBJ2-1, with D unclear. There are 13 residues in the CDR3. Trimming removed 4 bases at V and 7 bases at J, with 11 bases between. The germline V gene has CDR1 MNHNS and CDR2 SASEGT. CDR3 nucleotides: TGTGCCAGCAGTGGGGCCTCGCGAAATGAGCAGTTCTTC. It is translated as CASSGASRNEQFF.

This clonotype has ten or more counts. This CDR3 is CAWGQGGGYTF. The CDR3 nucleotides are TGTGCCTGGGGTCAGGGCGGTGGCTACACCTTC. The genes are TRBV30 and TRBJ1-2; possible D gene TRBD1, 5 bases. Looked up from germline, CDR1 is GTSNPN and CDR2 is SVGIG (reference sequence). Trimming stripped 5 bases from V and 7 bases from J, with 11 bases between. This CDR3 spans 11 amino acids.

This clonotype occurred many times. V and J are TRBV30 and TRBJ2-3, with D tentatively TRBD1 or TRBD2 (6 bases each). Trimming pared 0 bases from V and 4 bases from J, leaving 14 bases between. The CDR3 has 15 residues. Germline CDR1 GTSNPN, CDR2 SVGIG (reference sequence). CDR3 coding DNA: TGTGCCTGGAGTGTAACCCGGGGGCGCCCAGATACGCAGTATTTT. It encodes CAWSVTRGRPDTQYF. The full variable domain, in which reference TRBV30 and TRBJ2-3 provide the parts outside the CDR3, is SQTIHQWPATLVQPVGSPLSLECTVEGTSNPNLYWYRQAAGRGLQLLFYSVGIGQISSEVPQNLSASRPQDRQFILSSKKLLLSDSGFYLCAWSVTRGRPDTQYFGPGTRLTVL.

As concerns this clonotype: This clone may be a read error of a much larger clone one base away. Because it lacks the conserved phenylalanine or tryptophan at the end, this CDR3 is likely a read error. The DNA of the CDR3 is TGCAGTGCGAACGGGAGAATGACAGGGACCACAGATACGCAGTATTGT. Translating gives CSANGRMTGTTDTQYC. The J gene is TRBJ2-3, the V gene TRBV20-1, with TRBD1 as a possible D gene (7 bases). V lost 6 bases and J 2 bases, leaving 21 bases between the germline ends. Germline CDR1 DFQATT, CDR2 SNEGSKA (reference sequence). The CDR3 length is 16 residues.